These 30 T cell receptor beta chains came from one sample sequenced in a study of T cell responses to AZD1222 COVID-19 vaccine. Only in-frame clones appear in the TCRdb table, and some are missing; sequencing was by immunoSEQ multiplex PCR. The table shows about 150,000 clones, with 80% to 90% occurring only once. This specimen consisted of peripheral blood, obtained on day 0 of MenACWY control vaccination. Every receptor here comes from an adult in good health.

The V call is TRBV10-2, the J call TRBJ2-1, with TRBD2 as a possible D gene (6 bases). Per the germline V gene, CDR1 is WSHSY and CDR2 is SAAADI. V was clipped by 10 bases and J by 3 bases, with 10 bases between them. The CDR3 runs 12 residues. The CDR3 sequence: CATGTYYNEQFF. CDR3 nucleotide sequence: TGCGCCACCGGGACTTACTACAATGAGCAGTTCTTC.

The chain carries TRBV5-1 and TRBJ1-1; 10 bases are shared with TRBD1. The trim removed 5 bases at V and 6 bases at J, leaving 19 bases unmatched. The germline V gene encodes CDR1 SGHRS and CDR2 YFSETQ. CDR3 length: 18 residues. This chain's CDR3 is CASSGKVGDRGFGAEAFF. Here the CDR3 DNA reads TGCGCCAGCAGTGGTAAAGTAGGGGACAGGGGATTTGGGGCTGAAGCTTTCTTT.

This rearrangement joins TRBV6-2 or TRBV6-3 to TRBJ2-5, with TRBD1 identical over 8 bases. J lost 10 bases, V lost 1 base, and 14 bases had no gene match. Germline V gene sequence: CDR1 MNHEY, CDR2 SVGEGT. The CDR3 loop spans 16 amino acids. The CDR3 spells CASSYFVRGPGGDQYF. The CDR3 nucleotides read TGTGCCAGCAGTTACTTTGTCAGGGGGCCCGGCGGTGACCAGTACTTC.

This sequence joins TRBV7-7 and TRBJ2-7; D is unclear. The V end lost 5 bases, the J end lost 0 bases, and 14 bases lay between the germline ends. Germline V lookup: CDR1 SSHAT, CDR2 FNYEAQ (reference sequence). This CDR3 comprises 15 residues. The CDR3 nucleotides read TGTGCCAGCAGCACTACATGGAAGAGCTCCTACGAGCAGTACGTC. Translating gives CASSTTWKSSYEQYV.

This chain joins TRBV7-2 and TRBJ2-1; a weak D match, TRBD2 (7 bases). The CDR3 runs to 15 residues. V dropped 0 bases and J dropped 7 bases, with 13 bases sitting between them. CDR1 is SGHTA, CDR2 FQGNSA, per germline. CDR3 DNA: TGTGCCAGCAGCTTAGCGCGGGGGCTGAAGAATGAGCAGTTCTTC. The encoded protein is CASSLARGLKNEQFF. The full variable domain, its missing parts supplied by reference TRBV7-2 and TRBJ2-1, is GAGVSQSPSNKVTEKGKDVELRCDPISGHTALYWYRQSLGQGLEFLIYFQGNSAPDKSGLPSDRFSAERTGGSVSTLTIQRTQQEDSAVYLCASSLARGLKNEQFFGPGTRLTVL.

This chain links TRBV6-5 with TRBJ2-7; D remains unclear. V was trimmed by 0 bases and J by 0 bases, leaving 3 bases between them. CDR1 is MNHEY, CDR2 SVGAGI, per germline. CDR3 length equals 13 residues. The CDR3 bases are TGTGCCAGCAGTTACTCGCTCTCCTACGAGCAGTACTTC. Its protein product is CASSYSLSYEQYF.

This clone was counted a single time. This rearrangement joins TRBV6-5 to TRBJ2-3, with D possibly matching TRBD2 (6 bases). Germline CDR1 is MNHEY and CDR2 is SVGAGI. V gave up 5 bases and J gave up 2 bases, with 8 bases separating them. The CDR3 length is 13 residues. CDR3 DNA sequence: TGTGCCAGCAGTAGGGACTTCACAGATACGCAGTATTTT. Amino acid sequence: CASSRDFTDTQYF.

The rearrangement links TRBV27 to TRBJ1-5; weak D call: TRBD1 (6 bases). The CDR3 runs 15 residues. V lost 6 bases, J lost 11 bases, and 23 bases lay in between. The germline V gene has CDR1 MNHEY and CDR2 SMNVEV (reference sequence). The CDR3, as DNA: TGTGCCAGCAGGGGGATAGGGGACAAAGGGTTAGCCCAGCATTTT. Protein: CASRGIGDKGLAQHF.

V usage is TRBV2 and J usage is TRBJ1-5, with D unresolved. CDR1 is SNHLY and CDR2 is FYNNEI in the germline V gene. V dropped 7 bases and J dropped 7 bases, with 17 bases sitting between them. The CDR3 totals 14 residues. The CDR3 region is CASTDVSAGQPQHF. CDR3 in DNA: TGTGCCAGCACGGACGTAAGCGCTGGACAGCCCCAGCATTTT.

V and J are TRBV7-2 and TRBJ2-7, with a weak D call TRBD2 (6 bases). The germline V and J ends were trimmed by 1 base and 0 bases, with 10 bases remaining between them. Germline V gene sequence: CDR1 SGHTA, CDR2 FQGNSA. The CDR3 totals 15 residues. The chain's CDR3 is CASSLDAGSSYEQYF. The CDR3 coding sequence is TGTGCCAGCAGCTTAGACGCGGGGAGCTCCTACGAGCAGTACTTC.

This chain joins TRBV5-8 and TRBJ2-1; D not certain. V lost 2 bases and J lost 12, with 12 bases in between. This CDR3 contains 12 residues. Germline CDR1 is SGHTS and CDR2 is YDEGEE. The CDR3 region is CASSFSQSLQFF. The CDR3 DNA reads TGTGCCAGCAGCTTTAGCCAGAGTTTGCAGTTCTTC.

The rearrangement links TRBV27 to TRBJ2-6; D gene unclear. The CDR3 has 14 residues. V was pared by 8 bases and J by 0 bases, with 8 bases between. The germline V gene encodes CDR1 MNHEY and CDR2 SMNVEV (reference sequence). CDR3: CASHGRSGANVLTF. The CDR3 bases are TGTGCCAGCCACGGTCGCTCTGGGGCCAACGTCCTGACTTTC.

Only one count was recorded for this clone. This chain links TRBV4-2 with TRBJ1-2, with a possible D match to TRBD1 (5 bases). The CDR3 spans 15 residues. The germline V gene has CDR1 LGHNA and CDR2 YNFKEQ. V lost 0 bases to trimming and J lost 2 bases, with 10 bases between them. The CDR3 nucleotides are TGTGCCAGCAGCCAAGATAGGGGCTTGAACTATGGCTACACCTTC. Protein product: CASSQDRGLNYGYTF.

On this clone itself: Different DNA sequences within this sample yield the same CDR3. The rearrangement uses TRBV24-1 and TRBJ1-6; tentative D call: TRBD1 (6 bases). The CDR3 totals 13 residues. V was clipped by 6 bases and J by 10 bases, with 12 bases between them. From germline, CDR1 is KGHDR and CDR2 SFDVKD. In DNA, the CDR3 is TGTGCCACCAGTAGACAGGTTGGATCACCCCTCCACTTT. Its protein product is CATSRQVGSPLHF.

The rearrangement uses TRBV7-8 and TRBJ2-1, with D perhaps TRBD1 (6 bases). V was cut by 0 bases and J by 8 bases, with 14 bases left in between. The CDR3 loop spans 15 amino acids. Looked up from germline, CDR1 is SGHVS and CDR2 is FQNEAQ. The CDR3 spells CASSLAIWTEHEQFF. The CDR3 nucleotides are TGTGCCAGCAGCTTAGCGATTTGGACAGAGCATGAGCAGTTCTTC.

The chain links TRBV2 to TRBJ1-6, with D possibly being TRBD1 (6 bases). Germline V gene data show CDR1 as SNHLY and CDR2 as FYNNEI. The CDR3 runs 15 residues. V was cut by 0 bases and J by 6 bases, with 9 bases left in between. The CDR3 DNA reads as TGTGCCAGCAGTGAAGCAGGGGGAATTAATTCACCCCTCCACTTT. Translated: CASSEAGGINSPLHF. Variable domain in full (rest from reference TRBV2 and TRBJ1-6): EPEVTQTPSHQVTQMGQEVILRCVPISNHLYFYWYRQILGQKVEFLVSFYNNEISEKSEIFDDQFSVERPDGSNFTLKIRSTKLEDSAMYFCASSEAGGINSPLHFGNGTRLTVT.

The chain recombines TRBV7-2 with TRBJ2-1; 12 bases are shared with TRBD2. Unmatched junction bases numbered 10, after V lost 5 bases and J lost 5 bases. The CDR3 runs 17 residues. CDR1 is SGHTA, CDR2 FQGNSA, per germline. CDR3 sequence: CASSPRLAGVLDNEQFF. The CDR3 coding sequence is TGTGCCAGCAGCCCACGACTAGCGGGGGTGTTAGACAATGAGCAGTTCTTC. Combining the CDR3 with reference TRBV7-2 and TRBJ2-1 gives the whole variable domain GAGVSQSPSNKVTEKGKDVELRCDPISGHTALYWYRQSLGQGLEFLIYFQGNSAPDKSGLPSDRFSAERTGGSVSTLTIQRTQQEDSAVYLCASSPRLAGVLDNEQFFGPGTRLTVL.

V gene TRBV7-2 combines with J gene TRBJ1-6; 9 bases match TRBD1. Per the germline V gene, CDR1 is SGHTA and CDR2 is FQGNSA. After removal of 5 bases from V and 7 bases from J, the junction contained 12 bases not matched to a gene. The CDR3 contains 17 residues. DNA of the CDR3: TGTGCCAGCAGCCGCCGGGGACAGGGCGTTAGAAATTCACCCCTCCACTTT. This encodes CASSRRGQGVRNSPLHF.

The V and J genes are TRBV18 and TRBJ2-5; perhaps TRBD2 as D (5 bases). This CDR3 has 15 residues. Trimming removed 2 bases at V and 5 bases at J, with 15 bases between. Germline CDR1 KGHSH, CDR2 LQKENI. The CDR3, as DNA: TGTGCCAGCTCACCAAGAGTGGAGACGGGGGAGACCCAGTACTTC. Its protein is CASSPRVETGETQYF. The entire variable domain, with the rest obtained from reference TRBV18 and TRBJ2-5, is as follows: NAGVMQNPRHLVRRRGQEARLRCSPMKGHSHVYWYRQLPEEGLKFMVYLQKENIIDESGMPKERFSAEFPKEGPSILRIQQVVRGDSAAYFCASSPRVETGETQYFGPGTRLLVL.

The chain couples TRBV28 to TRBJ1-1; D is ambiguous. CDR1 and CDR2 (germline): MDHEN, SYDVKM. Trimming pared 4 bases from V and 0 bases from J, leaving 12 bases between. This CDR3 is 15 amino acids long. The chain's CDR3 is CASSSTGSMNTEAFF. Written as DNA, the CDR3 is TGTGCCAGCAGTTCGACGGGCAGTATGAACACTGAAGCTTTCTTT.

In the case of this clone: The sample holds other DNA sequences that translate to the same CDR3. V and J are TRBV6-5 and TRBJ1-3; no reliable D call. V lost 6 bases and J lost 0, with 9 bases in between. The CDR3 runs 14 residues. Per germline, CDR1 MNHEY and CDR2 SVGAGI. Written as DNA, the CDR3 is TGTGCCAGCAGCCAAGTTCACTCTGGAAACACCATATATTTT. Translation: CASSQVHSGNTIYF.

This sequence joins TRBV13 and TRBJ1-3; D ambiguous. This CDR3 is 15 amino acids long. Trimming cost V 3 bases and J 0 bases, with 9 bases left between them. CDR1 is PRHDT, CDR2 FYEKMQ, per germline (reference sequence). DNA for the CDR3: TGTGCCAGCAGCTTTAACACGAACTCTGGAAACACCATATATTTT. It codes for CASSFNTNSGNTIYF.

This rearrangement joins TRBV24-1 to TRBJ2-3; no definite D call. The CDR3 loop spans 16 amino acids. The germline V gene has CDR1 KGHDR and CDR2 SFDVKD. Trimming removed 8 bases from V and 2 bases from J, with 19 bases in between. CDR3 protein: CATTSAAAINTDTQYF. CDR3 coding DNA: TGTGCCACCACGTCCGCAGCAGCCATAAACACAGATACGCAGTATTTT.

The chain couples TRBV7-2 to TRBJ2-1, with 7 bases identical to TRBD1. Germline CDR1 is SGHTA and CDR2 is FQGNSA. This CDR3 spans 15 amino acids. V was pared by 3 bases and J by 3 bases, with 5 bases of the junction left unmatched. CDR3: CASSFRDSYYNEQFF. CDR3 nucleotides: TGTGCCAGCAGCTTTCGGGACAGCTACTACAATGAGCAGTTCTTC.

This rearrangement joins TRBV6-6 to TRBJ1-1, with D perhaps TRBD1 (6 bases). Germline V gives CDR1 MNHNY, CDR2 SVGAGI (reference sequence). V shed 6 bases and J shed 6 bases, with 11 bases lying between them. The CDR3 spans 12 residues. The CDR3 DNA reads TGTGCCAGCAGCCCGGACAGATCTGAAGCTTTCTTT. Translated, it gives CASSPDRSEAFF.

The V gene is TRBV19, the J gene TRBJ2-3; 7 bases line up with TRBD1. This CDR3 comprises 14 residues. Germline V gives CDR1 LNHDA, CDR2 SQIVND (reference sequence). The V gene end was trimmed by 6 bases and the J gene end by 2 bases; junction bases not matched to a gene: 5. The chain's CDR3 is CASRGDRVTDTQYF. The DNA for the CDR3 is TGTGCCAGTAGAGGAGACAGGGTCACAGATACGCAGTATTTT.

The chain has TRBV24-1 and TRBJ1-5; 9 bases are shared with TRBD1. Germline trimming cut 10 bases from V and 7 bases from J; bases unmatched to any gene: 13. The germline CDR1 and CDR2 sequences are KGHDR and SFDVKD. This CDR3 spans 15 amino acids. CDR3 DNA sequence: TGTGCCACTCAAATGACAGGGGGAGGATGGCAGCCCCAGCATTTT. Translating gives CATQMTGGGWQPQHF.

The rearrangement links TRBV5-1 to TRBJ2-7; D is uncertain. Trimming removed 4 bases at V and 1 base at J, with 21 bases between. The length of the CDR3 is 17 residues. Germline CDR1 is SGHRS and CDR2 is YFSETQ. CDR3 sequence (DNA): TGCGCCAGCAGCCCTGGGGATTTGTGGTTTGGATCCTACGAGCAGTACTTC. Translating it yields CASSPGDLWFGSYEQYF.

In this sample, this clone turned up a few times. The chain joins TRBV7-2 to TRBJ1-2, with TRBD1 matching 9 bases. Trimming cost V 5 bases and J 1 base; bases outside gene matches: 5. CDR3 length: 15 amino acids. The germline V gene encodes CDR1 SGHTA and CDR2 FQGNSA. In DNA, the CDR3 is TGTGCCAGCAGCCTAGGGACAGGGAATAACTATGGCTACACCTTC. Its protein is CASSLGTGNNYGYTF. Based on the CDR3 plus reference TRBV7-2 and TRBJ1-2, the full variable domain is GAGVSQSPSNKVTEKGKDVELRCDPISGHTALYWYRQSLGQGLEFLIYFQGNSAPDKSGLPSDRFSAERTGGSVSTLTIQRTQQEDSAVYLCASSLGTGNNYGYTFGSGTRLTVV.

CDR3 coding DNA: TGTGCCAGCAGTCCTCGGACAGGGGGGTTGGCTTTCTTT. This codes for CASSPRTGGLAFF. This sequence joins TRBV6-5 and TRBJ1-1; the match to TRBD1 covers 10 bases. The germline V gene has CDR1 MNHEY and CDR2 SVGAGI. V shed 5 bases, J shed 11 bases, and the junction held 8 bases outside the gene matches. This CDR3 region has 13 residues.